These 12 T cell receptor beta chains were sequenced from one sample in a study of brain T cells in children with intractable seizures. The repertoire was sequenced with immunoSEQ multiplex PCR; TCRdb's copy has only in-frame clones and lacks some. Of hundreds of thousands of clones detected, more than 85% appear once; the ten largest clones hold roughly 6%. Time point denoted: blood from clinic visit 5 months post-surgery; TSC patient then seizure free. Sequences were derived from peripheral blood, sampled 4 to 5 months after surgery. All receptors derive from a boy in the first two years of life with tuberous sclerosis and intractable seizures.

This chain uses TRBV7-8 with TRBJ2-3; tentatively, D is TRBD2 (5 bases). Germline CDR1 reads SGHVS; CDR2 reads FQNEAQ. V was trimmed by 5 bases and J by 4 bases, leaving 19 bases between them. This CDR3 is 16 amino acids long. The CDR3 nucleotides are TGTGCCAGCAGCCTGCGCTGGCCCCTGGAGGCAGATACGCAGTATTTT. Protein sequence: CASSLRWPLEADTQYF.

The rearrangement links TRBV5-8 to TRBJ1-2; D gene uncertain. The germline V and J ends were trimmed by 1 base and 4 bases, with 8 bases remaining between them. Per germline, CDR1 SGHTS and CDR2 YDEGEE. The CDR3 loop spans 13 amino acids. The CDR3 DNA reads TGTGCCAGCAGCTTGTTGAATAGCTATGGCTACACCTTC. Translating gives CASSLLNSYGYTF. Full variable domain (missing parts from reference TRBV5-8 and TRBJ1-2): EAGVTQSPTHLIKTRGQQATLRCSPISGHTSVYWYQQALGLGLQFLLWYDEGEERNRGNFPPRFSGRQFPNYSSELNVNALELEDSALYLCASSLLNSYGYTFGSGTRLTVV.

This clone has a single count. Other DNA sequences in this specimen translate into the identical CDR3. V usage is TRBV24-1 and J usage is TRBJ1-2; D perhaps matches TRBD1 (6 bases). V was clipped by 6 bases and J by 3 bases, with 10 bases between them. The CDR3 has 13 residues. Germline V gives CDR1 KGHDR, CDR2 SFDVKD. This chain's CDR3 is CATSLTGDYGYTF. The CDR3 nucleotides read TGTGCCACCAGTCTGACAGGTGACTATGGCTACACCTTC.

The rearrangement links TRBV9 to TRBJ2-1; 9 nucleotides align to TRBD2. Trimming cost V 4 bases and J 4 bases; bases outside gene matches: 6. The V gene's germline CDR1 is SGDLS and CDR2 YYNGEE. The length of the CDR3 is 15 residues. CDR3 in amino acids: CASSPSGRTYNEQFF. The CDR3 coding sequence is TGTGCCAGCAGCCCCAGCGGGAGGACTTACAATGAGCAGTTCTTC.

The V and J genes are TRBV18 and TRBJ1-5; possible D gene TRBD1, 5 bases. In germline, CDR1 is KGHSH, CDR2 LQKENI. This CDR3 is 14 amino acids long. V was trimmed by 5 bases and J by 4 bases, leaving 12 bases between them. The CDR3 DNA reads as TGTGCCAGCTCAGGGGGATGGGGGAATCAGCCCCAGCATTTT. Translating gives CASSGGWGNQPQHF.

Many counts were recorded for this clone. J is TRBJ2-7 and V is TRBV11-2; a weak D match, TRBD1 (5 bases). V dropped 6 bases and J dropped 1 base, with 13 bases sitting between them. From germline, CDR1 is SGHAT and CDR2 FQNNGV. The CDR3 has 14 amino acids. CDR3 sequence reads: CASRAPGPSYEQYF. DNA of the CDR3: TGTGCCAGCAGGGCCCCAGGGCCTTCCTACGAGCAGTACTTC.

The CDR3 sequence is CAISVRTSGEGEQYF. CDR3 nucleotides: TGTGCCATCAGTGTAAGGACTAGCGGGGAGGGAGAGCAGTACTTC. This chain connects TRBV10-3 to TRBJ2-7; 12 positions agree with TRBD2. The CDR3 covers 15 residues. With 4 bases clipped from V and 7 bases from J, the junction kept 8 bases outside the gene matches. Per the germline V gene, CDR1 is ENHRY and CDR2 is SYGVKD.

In its sample, this clone was seen once. The chain combines TRBV3-1 (or the pseudogene TRBV3-2) with TRBJ1-4, with 7 bases aligning to TRBD1. The CDR3 runs 15 residues. The J segment lost 3 bases and the V segment lost 1 base, leaving 2 bases of the junction unmatched. CDR1 and CDR2 from the germline V gene are LGHDT and YNNKEL (reference sequence). The CDR3 DNA sequence: TGTGCCAGCAGCCAAGGACAGGGCTCTAATGAAAAACTGTTTTTT. Its translation is CASSQGQGSNEKLFF.

This chain connects TRBV19 to TRBJ2-3, with no clear D. Looked up from germline, CDR1 is LNHDA and CDR2 is SQIVND (reference sequence). The germline V and J ends were trimmed by 7 bases and 2 bases, with 13 bases remaining between them. The length of the CDR3 is 14 residues. In DNA, the CDR3 is TGTGCCAGTATTGGGCCGCTCCTCACAGATACGCAGTATTTT. Translating it yields CASIGPLLTDTQYF.

The chain employs TRBV30 and TRBJ2-5; 7 bases are shared with TRBD2. Losses at the gene ends were 3 bases for V and 4 bases for J; bases not matched to a gene: 8. The CDR3 contains 14 residues. The germline CDR1 and CDR2 sequences are GTSNPN and SVGIG (reference sequence). The DNA of the CDR3 is TGTGCCTGGAGGTTGGGGGGGAGCCCAGAGACCCAGTACTTC. This translates into CAWRLGGSPETQYF.

The chain combines TRBV7-3 with TRBJ2-1, with D possibly being TRBD1 (7 bases). The CDR3 is made up of 15 amino acids. Trimming removed 5 bases from V and 10 bases from J, with 21 bases in between. Looked up from germline, CDR1 is SGHTA and CDR2 is FQGTGA. As DNA, the CDR3 is TGTGCCAGCAGCCCCTCGGGGACAGAGGAGGGAGAGCAGTTCTTC. Translated, it gives CASSPSGTEEGEQFF.

The V and J genes are TRBV19 and TRBJ1-4; D uncertain. This CDR3 spans 13 amino acids. Trimming left V 5 bases short and J 0 bases short, with 4 bases between. Germline CDR1 is LNHDA and CDR2 is SQIVND (reference sequence). In nucleotides, the CDR3 is TGTGCCAGTAGTGTAACAACTAATGAAAAACTGTTTTTT. Its protein product is CASSVTTNEKLFF.